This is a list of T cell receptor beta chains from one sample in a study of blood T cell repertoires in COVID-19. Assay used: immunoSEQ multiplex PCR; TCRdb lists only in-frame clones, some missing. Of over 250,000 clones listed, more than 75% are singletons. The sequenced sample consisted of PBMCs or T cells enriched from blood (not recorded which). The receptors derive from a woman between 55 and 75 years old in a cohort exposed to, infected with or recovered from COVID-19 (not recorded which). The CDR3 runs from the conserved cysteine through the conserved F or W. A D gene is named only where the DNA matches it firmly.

CDR3nt: TGTGCCTGGAGTGCCAGGGGGTTCTCTGGGGCCAACGTCCTGACTTTC
CDR3aa: CAWSARGFSGANVLTF
v_gene: TRBV30
d_gene: TRBD1
j_gene: TRBJ2-6

CDR3nt: TGTGCCAGCAGCTTCGCCGGACTAGCGGGAGGAAGTGAGCAGTTCTTC
CDR3aa: CASSFAGLAGGSEQFF
v_gene: TRBV7-6
d_gene: TRBD2
j_gene: TRBJ2-1

CDR3nt: TGTGCCAGCTCACCCAGCGGGAGGGAAGGTGAGCAGTTCTTC
CDR3aa: CASSPSGREGEQFF
v_gene: TRBV18
d_gene: TRBD2
j_gene: TRBJ2-1

CDR3nt: TGCAGCGCCGGGACAGGGGTCTCGCGTGGCTACACCTTC
CDR3aa: CSAGTGVSRGYTF
v_gene: TRBV29-1
d_gene: TRBD1
j_gene: TRBJ1-2

CDR3nt: TGTGCCAGCAGCCTGACGGGAGGGCGAGAGACCCAGTACTTC
CDR3aa: CASSLTGGRETQYF
v_gene: TRBV3-1/TRBV3-2
d_gene: TRBD2
j_gene: TRBJ2-5

CDR3nt: TGTGCCAGCAGTTTAAGTCTGGGATACAGGGGCGATGACTATGGCTACACCTTC
CDR3aa: CASSLSLGYRGDDYGYTF
v_gene: TRBV28
d_gene: TRBD1
j_gene: TRBJ1-2

CDR3nt: TGTGCCTGGAGTGTACAGGCAGGCAATCAGCCCCAGCATTTT
CDR3aa: CAWSVQAGNQPQHF
v_gene: TRBV30
d_gene: -
j_gene: TRBJ1-5

CDR3nt: TGTGCCAGCAGGAGACTAGCGGGATCCCCTTTGGTAGATACGCAGTATTTT
CDR3aa: CASRRLAGSPLVDTQYF
v_gene: TRBV28
d_gene: TRBD2
j_gene: TRBJ2-3

CDR3nt: TGTGCCAGCAGGGGGACAGGGCGGTCTGGGGCCAACGTCCTGACTTTC
CDR3aa: CASRGTGRSGANVLTF
v_gene: TRBV9
d_gene: TRBD1
j_gene: TRBJ2-6

CDR3nt: TGTGCCAGCAGCCAAGAACTCCCGAGGCAAGACCCAGATACGCAGTATTTT
CDR3aa: CASSQELPRQDPDTQYF
v_gene: TRBV3-1/TRBV3-2
d_gene: -
j_gene: TRBJ2-3

CDR3nt: TGTGCCAGCAGCGGACAGGGGGATCAGCCCCAGCATTTT
CDR3aa: CASSGQGDQPQHF
v_gene: TRBV6-5
d_gene: TRBD1
j_gene: TRBJ1-5

CDR3nt: TGTGCCTGGAGTTACAGGGGGCTTAGGCAGCCCCAGCATTTT
CDR3aa: CAWSYRGLRQPQHF
v_gene: TRBV30
d_gene: TRBD1
j_gene: TRBJ1-5

CDR3nt: TGTGCCAGCAGTGAAGCTGGTTGGACAGGGAATCAGCCCCAGCATTTT
CDR3aa: CASSEAGWTGNQPQHF
v_gene: TRBV6-1
d_gene: TRBD1
j_gene: TRBJ1-5

CDR3nt: TGTGCCAGCAGGTCACAGGGTACAGATACGCAGTATTTT
CDR3aa: CASRSQGTDTQYF
v_gene: TRBV5-4
d_gene: -
j_gene: TRBJ2-3

CDR3nt: TGTGCCAGCAGCTTAGCTAGCGGGAGTTACAATGAGCAGTTCTTC
CDR3aa: CASSLASGSYNEQFF
v_gene: TRBV11-2
d_gene: TRBD2
j_gene: TRBJ2-1

CDR3nt: TGTGCCAGCAGCTTAACTGGGGCGAGGAACACTGAAGCTTTCTTT
CDR3aa: CASSLTGARNTEAFF
v_gene: TRBV7-3
d_gene: -
j_gene: TRBJ1-1